Sequencing of this TCR beta chain was carried out in a study of shared clonotypes between healthy human individuals. About the research overall: CD8 memory received one plate per donor, CD8 naive two, CD4 memory three and CD4 naive three. Study-wide results and caveats: Relative to their counterparts shared across all four donors, non-shared clonotypes exhibited diminished generation probabilities. Donors were few, which limited the genetic and exposure-history diversity represented.

Sorted subsets were amplified in replicate PCRs using around 200 ng DNA, approximately 30,000 T cell genomes. TCRdb's table, derived via immunoSEQ multiplex PCR, lists solely in-frame clones and lacks some. The table records around 1.6 million clones, around 98% of them present only once. On this clone: No antigen is known for it.

The CDR3 has 15 residues. Trimming took 4 bases from V and 0 from J, leaving 13 bases between them. Germline V gene data show CDR1 as SGHTA and CDR2 as FQGNSA. The source is a young man in good health. The V gene is TRBV7-2, the J gene TRBJ2-7; D is possibly TRBD2 (6 bases). The specimen was naive CD4+ T cells sorted from blood. Described subset: CD45RA+ positively selected. The DNA of the CDR3 is TGTGCCAGCAGCTCATTAGCGGCATCCTCCTACGAGCAGTACTTC. As protein: CASSSLAASSYEQYF.